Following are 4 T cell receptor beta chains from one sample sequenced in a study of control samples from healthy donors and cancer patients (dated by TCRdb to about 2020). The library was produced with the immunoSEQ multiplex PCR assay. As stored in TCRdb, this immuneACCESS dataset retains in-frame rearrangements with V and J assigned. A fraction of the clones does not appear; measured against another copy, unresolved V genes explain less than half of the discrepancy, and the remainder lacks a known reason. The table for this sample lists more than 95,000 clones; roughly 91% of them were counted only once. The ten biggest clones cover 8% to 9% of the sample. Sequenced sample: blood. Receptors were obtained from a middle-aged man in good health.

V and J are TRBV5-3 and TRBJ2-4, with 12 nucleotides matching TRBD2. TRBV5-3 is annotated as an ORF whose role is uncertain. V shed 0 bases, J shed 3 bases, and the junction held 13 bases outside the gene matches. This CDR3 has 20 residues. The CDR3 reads CARSLVLAGGPARGKNIQYF. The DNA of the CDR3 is TGTGCCAGAAGCTTGGTACTAGCGGGGGGCCCTGCCCGGGGCAAAAACATTCAGTACTTC.

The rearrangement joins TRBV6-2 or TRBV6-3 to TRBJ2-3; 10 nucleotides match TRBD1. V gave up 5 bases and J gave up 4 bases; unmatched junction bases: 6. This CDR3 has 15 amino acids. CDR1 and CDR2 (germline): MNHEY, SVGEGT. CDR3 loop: CASSKFGQGADTQYF. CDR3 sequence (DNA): TGTGCCAGCAGTAAATTTGGACAGGGGGCAGATACGCAGTATTTT.

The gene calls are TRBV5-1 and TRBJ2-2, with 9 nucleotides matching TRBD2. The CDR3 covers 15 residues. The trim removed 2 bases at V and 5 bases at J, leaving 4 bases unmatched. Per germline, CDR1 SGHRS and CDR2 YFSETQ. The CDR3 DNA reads TGCGCCAGCAGCTTTGCTAGCGGGGTAACCGGGGAGCTGTTTTTT. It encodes CASSFASGVTGELFF.

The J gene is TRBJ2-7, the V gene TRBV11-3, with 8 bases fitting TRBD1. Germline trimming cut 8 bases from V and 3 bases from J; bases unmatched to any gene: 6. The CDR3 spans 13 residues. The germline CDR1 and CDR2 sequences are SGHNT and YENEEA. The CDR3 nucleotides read TGTGCCAGCCAAGGACAGGGCCGCTACGAGCAGTACTTC. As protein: CASQGQGRYEQYF.